These 24 T cell receptor beta chains came from one sample sequenced in a study of regulatory T cells in long-lasting Graves disease. The authors built TCR beta libraries using iRepertoire HTBI primers and Arm-PCR of CDR3 regions. TCRdb ran MiXCR on the multiplex PCR reads and lists one entry per CDR3 protein. The sample has some 350,000 distinct CDR3 sequences; roughly 17% are singletons. Time point noted: newly diagnosed GD, antithyroid drugs for less than 3 months. The TCR library used RNA extracted from PBMCs. The sample was also reused in another study, on T cells in Graves' hyperthyroidism and ophthalmopathy.

The sequencing used peripheral blood mononuclear cells (PBMCs), collected at new diagnosis, from a patient treated with antithyroid drugs. These receptors were collected from a woman aged 18-35 years with Graves disease.

The CDR3 here is CASREDVSNQPQHF. The CDR3 nucleotides read TGTGCCAGTAGAGAGGATGTTAGCAATCAGCCCCAGCATTTT. The chain has TRBV19 and TRBJ1-5; D uncertain. Per the germline V gene, CDR1 is LNHDA and CDR2 is SQIVND (reference sequence). CDR3 length: 14 amino acids. Trimming stripped 6 bases from V and 0 bases from J, with 9 bases between. The full variable domain, completed using reference TRBV19 and TRBJ1-5, is DGGITQSPKYLFRKEGQNVTLSCEQNLNHDAMYWYRQDPGQGLRLIYYSQIVNDFQKGDIAEGYSVSREKKESFPLTVTSAQKNPTAFYLCASREDVSNQPQHFGDGTRLSIL.

This clonotype appeared many times. The CDR3 loop is CASSPPDYPSTDTQYF. The CDR3 DNA reads as TGTGCCAGCAGCCCCCCCGACTACCCTAGCACAGATACGCAGTATTTT. The rearrangement links TRBV7-9 to TRBJ2-3; D might be TRBD2 (5 bases). This CDR3 contains 16 residues. Germline CDR1 is SEHNR and CDR2 is FQNEAQ (reference sequence). V lost 5 bases and J lost 0, with 15 bases in between.

This clonotype has a count of ten or more. The chain couples TRBV6-1 to TRBJ2-5; 10 bases agree with TRBD2. This CDR3 is built from 16 residues. The germline V gene has CDR1 MNHNS and CDR2 SASEGT. With V trimmed by 5 bases and J by 5 bases, 11 bases remained unmatched. The CDR3 sequence: CASSIPSGGVLETQYF. The CDR3 DNA is TGTGCCAGCAGTATCCCTAGCGGGGGTGTTCTTGAGACCCAGTACTTC.

This clonotype showed up many times. The chain carries TRBV4-2 and TRBJ1-1; D perhaps matches TRBD1 (5 bases). CDR3 length: 13 residues. Trimming stripped 4 bases from V and 3 bases from J, with 9 bases between. Germline assignment: CDR1 LGHNA and CDR2 YNFKEQ. CDR3 protein: CASSRGTDTEAFF. CDR3 in DNA: TGTGCCAGCAGCCGAGGGACCGACACTGAAGCTTTCTTT.

A remark on this clonotype: A much bigger clone sits one base away, suggesting this may be a read error. The chain employs TRBV12-3 or TRBV12-4 and TRBJ2-6; possible D gene TRBD1, 5 bases. The CDR3 is 17 residues long. CDR3 sequence: CASMLTAQYSGADVLTF. CDR3 DNA: TGTGCCAGCATGTTGACAGCCCAATACTCTGGGGCCGACGTCCTGACTTTC.

Many counts were recorded for this clonotype. The V call is TRBV4-1, the J call TRBJ2-7; D assignment may be TRBD1 or TRBD2 (5 bases each). From germline, CDR1 is MGHRA and CDR2 YSYEKL. The CDR3 contains 12 residues. V lost 0 bases, J lost 6 bases, and 6 bases lay in between. This CDR3 reads CASSQDGGEQYF. The CDR3 DNA follows: TGCGCCAGCAGCCAAGATGGGGGCGAGCAGTACTTC.

This clonotype was observed at least ten times. The chain has TRBV5-1 and TRBJ1-2; D ambiguous. This CDR3 has 16 amino acids. Trimming removed 4 bases from V and 0 bases from J, with 16 bases in between. Germline values: CDR1 SGHRS, CDR2 YFSETQ. Written as DNA, the CDR3 is TGCGCCAGCAGCCCTGGGCCAGTTCGCGCTAACTATGGCTACACCTTC. It codes for CASSPGPVRANYGYTF.

This clonotype has a handful of counts. V is TRBV20-1 and J is TRBJ1-1, with D possibly TRBD1 on 6 matching bases. Germline V CDR1 and CDR2: DFQATT, SNEGSKA (reference sequence). The CDR3 runs to 13 residues. V dropped 3 bases and J dropped 4 bases, with 12 bases sitting between them. CDR3 amino acids: CSARVTGRTEAFF. The CDR3 bases are TGCAGTGCTAGGGTTACAGGGCGCACTGAAGCTTTCTTT.

This clonotype was found many times. The chain carries TRBV15 and TRBJ2-7; 10 nucleotides match TRBD1. Per germline, CDR1 LNHNV and CDR2 YYDKDF (reference sequence). J gave up 2 bases and V 5 bases, and 3 bases lay outside the gene matches. The CDR3 spans 14 residues. For the CDR3, the DNA is TGTGCCACCAGCGGGGACAGGGGACCCTACGAGCAGTACTTC. This gives the protein CATSGDRGPYEQYF.

On this clonotype: A much larger clone is a single base away; this may be a read error. This rearrangement joins TRBV30 to TRBJ1-2, with D unresolved. Germline CDR1 reads GTSNPN; CDR2 reads SVGIG (reference sequence). The CDR3 runs 13 residues. The CDR3 protein is CAWSTRPNYSYTF. The CDR3 coding sequence is TGTGCCTGGAGTACCAGACCCAACTATAGCTACACCTTC.

V gene TRBV5-5 combines with J gene TRBJ2-6; D is undetermined. With 0 bases removed from V and 0 bases from J, the gap between germline ends came to 7 bases. There are 16 residues in the CDR3. Germline V CDR1 and CDR2: SGHKS, YYEKEE (reference sequence). The CDR3 DNA reads as TGTGCCAGCAGCTTGGCTTCCCTCTCTGGGGCCAACGTCCTGACTTTC. Its translation: CASSLASLSGANVLTF.

This chain uses TRBV19 with TRBJ1-5, with TRBD1 matching over 8 bases. Trimming took 3 bases from V and 7 from J; bases not matched to a gene: 8. Germline-derived CDR1 and CDR2 are LNHDA and SQIVND (reference sequence). The CDR3 extends over 15 amino acids. The CDR3 sequence: CASSIAGGQGQPQHF. The CDR3 region has the DNA TGTGCCAGTAGTATTGCAGGGGGCCAGGGACAGCCCCAGCATTTT.

About this clonotype itself: At one boundary the junction diverges from the germline segment, which might be a read error. V and J are TRBV5-4 and TRBJ2-1, with TRBD2 identical over 13 bases. Germline V lookup: CDR1 SGHNT, CDR2 YYREEE (reference sequence). The length of the CDR3 is 16 residues. CDR3 region: CASSAGLAGATNERFF. The CDR3 nucleotides read TGTGCCAGCAGCGCTGGACTAGCGGGAGCAACTAATGAGCGGTTCTTC.

This clonotype came up a few times. V usage is TRBV15 and J usage is TRBJ2-2; 10 positions match TRBD2. There are 16 residues in the CDR3. CDR1 and CDR2 (germline): LNHNV, YYDKDF (reference sequence). V shed 0 bases, J shed 4 bases, and the junction held 2 bases outside the gene matches. In DNA form, the CDR3 reads TGTGCCACCAGCAGAGAGGCTAGCGGGAGCACCGGGGAGCTGTTTTTT. This encodes CATSREASGSTGELFF.

This chain links TRBV19 with TRBJ1-2; perhaps TRBD1 as D (6 bases). The CDR3 loop spans 18 amino acids. V was pared by 8 bases and J by 1 base, with 26 bases between. Looked up from germline, CDR1 is LNHDA and CDR2 is SQIVND (reference sequence). CDR3 protein: CASGQGPSRGFLNYGYTF. The CDR3 region has the DNA TGTGCCAGTGGCCAAGGCCCCAGCAGGGGCTTTCTTAACTATGGCTACACCTTC.

This clonotype came up a few times. The chain has TRBV28 and TRBJ1-1, with D tentatively TRBD1 (5 bases). The CDR3 sequence is 12 residues long. With 4 bases removed from V and 5 bases from J, the gap between germline ends came to 8 bases. Germline V lookup: CDR1 MDHEN, CDR2 SYDVKM. The CDR3 region is CASSSDRTEAFF. CDR3 sequence (DNA): TGTGCCAGCAGTTCTGACAGAACTGAAGCTTTCTTT.

The rearrangement links TRBV4-2 to TRBJ2-7; TRBD1 matches 12 bases. Germline V gene data show CDR1 as LGHNA and CDR2 as YNFKEQ. V lost 0 bases to trimming and J lost 3 bases; unmatched junction nucleotides: 3. The CDR3 runs to 16 residues. CDR3 nucleotides: TGTGCCAGCAGCCAAGAAGGGACAGGGGGCAGCTACGAGCAGTACTTC. This translates into CASSQEGTGGSYEQYF.

This clonotype showed up many times. The chain uses TRBV6-1 and TRBJ2-1; 11 positions agree with TRBD2. The CDR3 consists of 17 residues. With 7 bases clipped from V and 0 bases from J, the junction kept 8 bases outside the gene matches. Germline V lookup: CDR1 MNHNS, CDR2 SASEGT. The CDR3 spells CASNLLAGDLSYNEQFF. CDR3 DNA sequence: TGTGCCAGCAATTTACTAGCGGGAGACCTCTCCTACAATGAGCAGTTCTTC.

To note about this clonotype: Given a much more abundant clone one base away, this may be a read error. The V call is TRBV5-1, the J call TRBJ1-5; D ambiguous. Germline CDR1 SGHRS, CDR2 YFSETQ. The CDR3 runs to 15 residues. This chain's CDR3 is CAGSPGAGMNQPQHF. The CDR3 region has the DNA TGCGCCGGCAGCCCAGGCGCCGGTATGAATCAGCCCCAGCATTTT.

This clonotype was counted ten times or more. V usage is TRBV20-1 and J usage is TRBJ2-7; 13 positions match TRBD2. The CDR3 is made up of 15 amino acids. Germline V lookup: CDR1 DFQATT, CDR2 SNEGSKA (reference sequence). Written as DNA, the CDR3 is TGCACCTGGACTAGCGGGAGTGCGTGGCCCTACGAGCAGTACTTC. Protein: CTWTSGSAWPYEQYF.

This clonotype was seen at least ten times. The chain carries TRBV7-8 and TRBJ1-5, with TRBD1 matching over 9 bases. This CDR3 contains 15 residues. Germline trimming cut 2 bases from V and 7 bases from J; bases unmatched to any gene: 6. Germline assignment: CDR1 SGHVS and CDR2 FQNEAQ. In DNA form, the CDR3 reads TGTGCCAGCAGCTTACCGGGACAGGGTCGGCAGCCCCAGCATTTT. This translates into CASSLPGQGRQPQHF.

The chain uses TRBV27 and TRBJ2-1, with 7 bases identical to TRBD2. Germline V gene lookup returns CDR1 MNHEY and CDR2 SMNVEV (reference sequence). Germline trimming cut 5 bases from V and 9 bases from J; bases unmatched to any gene: 4. This CDR3 comprises 12 residues. The CDR3 DNA is TGTGCCAGCAGTCCTGGGGGGGTTGAGCAGTTCTTC. Its translation is CASSPGGVEQFF.

This clonotype was seen at least ten times. This chain uses TRBV7-9 with TRBJ2-7; perhaps TRBD1 as D (5 bases). Trimming removed 4 bases at V and 5 bases at J, with 18 bases between. Germline CDR1 reads SEHNR; CDR2 reads FQNEAQ (reference sequence). This CDR3 region has 15 residues. CDR3 loop: CASSSTTGTSHEQYF. CDR3 bases: TGTGCCAGCAGCTCCACAACAGGAACGAGCCACGAGCAGTACTTC. Variable domain in full (rest from reference TRBV7-9 and TRBJ2-7): DTGVSQNPRHKITKRGQNVTFRCDPISEHNRLYWYRQTLGQGPEFLTYFQNEAQLEKSRLLSDRFSAERPKGSFSTLEIQRTEQGDSAMYLCASSSTTGTSHEQYFGPGTRLTVT.

This clonotype showed up many times. This chain joins TRBV9 and TRBJ1-2; TRBD1 aligns across 7 bases. V shed 0 bases and J 2 bases; nucleotides not matched to a gene: 7. The CDR3 totals 16 residues. CDR1 and CDR2 from the germline V gene are SGDLS and YYNGEE. CDR3 sequence reads: CASSVDLQGTNYGYTF. CDR3 sequence (DNA): TGTGCCAGCAGCGTAGACCTACAGGGGACAAACTATGGCTACACCTTC.